This entry concerns a single TCR beta chain. This clone has only one observation. Its specific antigen is unknown. No base quality information exists; no much larger clone differs at one position. Memory CD4+ T cells were sorted ex vivo from peripheral blood of narcolepsy patients and healthy controls for TCR Vbeta sequencing. The library was prepared using the immunoSEQ multiplex PCR assay. Held by TCRdb, this immuneACCESS table contains in-frame sequences only and omits some clones. Under half of the omission traces to an unresolved V gene where checked; the cause of the rest is unknown. Counted in this sample were some 35,000 clones; 82% of them appeared once. The biggest ten clones account for around 2.7% of the sample. The trim is 5 bases for V and 4 bases for J, with a gap of 18 bases between the germline ends. The CDR3, from cysteine to phenylalanine, totals 16 residues. The sequence is cut down to CDR3 DNA, 48 bases in frame from base 1. The germline V gene (reference sequence) sets CDR1 to MNHEY and CDR2 to SMNVEV.

This specimen comes from a study of T cells in narcolepsy (dated by TCRdb to 2016 to 2018). General notes on the study: The study enrolled patients with narcolepsy type 1 or type 2 (NT1, NT2) together with healthy control donors. The study used TCR Vbeta sequencing to track clonotypes in blood and CSF while looking for autoreactive T cells in narcolepsy patients that target self-antigens of hypocretin neurons (hypocretin, TRIB2).

The investigation overall reported the following: Numbers of sequenced blood memory CD4+ clonotypes were comparable, with averages of some 40,000 in patients and about 35,000 in controls. According to the report, autoreactive clonotypes were detected serially in the blood of the same patients and of different patients, but not in healthy controls. Some blood memory CD4+ repertoires from patients and controls contained no sequences matching autoreactive T cell clones. In plots comparing CSF and blood CD4+ T cell clonotypes from the same patient, HCRT-specific and TRIB2-specific autoreactive clonotypes were highlighted.

Material for sequencing was CD45RA- memory CD4+ T cells from PBMCs. Sample cell subset or site, as interpreted from the label and publication: memory T cells sorted ex vivo from peripheral blood. The sequence came from a human donor with narcolepsy. Rearrangement joined TRBV27 to TRBJ2-1; the D gene lacks a confident call. The base sequence is TGTGCCAGCAGTCACCAAAGGGATCTAGATTACAATGAGCAGTTCTTC. It translates as CASSHQRDLDYNEQFF.